One sample yielded the 15 T cell receptor beta chains listed below, sequenced in a study of T cell responses to AZD1222 COVID-19 vaccine. Only in-frame clones appear in the TCRdb table, and some are missing; sequencing was by immunoSEQ multiplex PCR. The table includes 150,000 to 200,000 clones, roughly 92% detected once. Sequences were derived from peripheral blood, sampled 28 days after the second AZD1222 dose. Receptor source: an adult who received the AZD1222 COVID-19 vaccine.

The chain couples TRBV30 to TRBJ1-5, with D maybe TRBD1 (6 bases). This CDR3 spans 15 amino acids. Germline V gives CDR1 GTSNPN, CDR2 SVGIG (reference sequence). Between the trimmed V and J ends, which lost 3 bases and 4 bases, there was a span of 16 bases. In DNA, the CDR3 is TGTGCCTGGAGGGCCCAGGGAAGGGGGAATCAGCCCCAGCATTTT. Encoded protein: CAWRAQGRGNQPQHF.

The chain is built from TRBV19 and TRBJ2-1; 12 bases map to TRBD2. V lost 6 bases to trimming and J lost 5 bases; unmatched junction nucleotides: 8. Germline lookup yields CDR1 LNHDA and CDR2 SQIVND (reference sequence). The CDR3 contains 16 residues. The CDR3 region has the DNA TGTGCCAGTAGCACCCACCCTAGCGGGAGGGACAATGAGCAGTTCTTC. It is translated as CASSTHPSGRDNEQFF.

The genes are TRBV7-2 and TRBJ2-2; a weak D match, TRBD1 (6 bases). The CDR3 is 19 amino acids. Trimming stripped 1 base from V and 5 bases from J, with 23 bases between. Germline V gene lookup returns CDR1 SGHTA and CDR2 FQGNSA. CDR3 protein: CASSLGPGHRERTTGELFF. CDR3 bases: TGTGCCAGCAGCTTAGGCCCGGGACATCGAGAACGAACTACCGGGGAGCTGTTTTTT. The variable domain in full, completed from reference TRBV7-2 and TRBJ2-2, reads GAGVSQSPSNKVTEKGKDVELRCDPISGHTALYWYRQSLGQGLEFLIYFQGNSAPDKSGLPSDRFSAERTGGSVSTLTIQRTQQEDSAVYLCASSLGPGHRERTTGELFFGEGSRLTVL.

V gene TRBV3-1 (or the pseudogene TRBV3-2) combines with J gene TRBJ2-1; 8 nucleotides line up with TRBD2. CDR1 is LGHDT and CDR2 is YNNKEL in the germline V gene (reference sequence). The length of the CDR3 is 15 residues. The V gene end was trimmed by 2 bases and the J gene end by 8 bases; junction bases not matched to a gene: 8. The CDR3 DNA is TGTGCCAGCAGCCAAACACGACTAGCGAGGCATGAGCAGTTCTTC. Amino acid sequence: CASSQTRLARHEQFF.

V usage is TRBV5-4 and J usage is TRBJ1-3, with D tentatively TRBD1 (5 bases). The CDR3 contains 14 residues. The V and J ends lost 4 bases and 3 bases respectively, with 11 bases between them. The germline gives CDR1 SGHNT, CDR2 YYREEE (reference sequence). The CDR3 region is CASSGRGNGNTIYF. CDR3 sequence (DNA): TGTGCCAGCAGCGGACGGGGGAATGGAAACACCATATATTTT.

The chain couples TRBV19 to TRBJ2-3, with 10 bases matching TRBD2. CDR1 and CDR2 (germline): LNHDA, SQIVND (reference sequence). V shed 4 bases and J 4 bases; nucleotides not matched to a gene: 5. The CDR3 is made up of 15 amino acids. CDR3 in DNA: TGTGCCAGTAGTAACATAGCGGGAGGCCCAGATACGCAGTATTTT. It is translated as CASSNIAGGPDTQYF.

This chain joins TRBV30 and TRBJ1-6; the match to TRBD1 covers 7 bases. The CDR3 is made up of 14 amino acids. The trim removed 4 bases at V and 7 bases at J, leaving 7 bases unmatched. Germline V gene sequence: CDR1 GTSNPN, CDR2 SVGIG (reference sequence). Here the CDR3 reads CAWTPGQLNSPLHF. The CDR3 DNA reads as TGTGCCTGGACCCCGGGACAGCTAAATTCACCCCTCCACTTT.

The V gene is TRBV7-8, the J gene TRBJ2-3, with unresolved D. The CDR3 sequence is 14 residues long. Trimming removed 3 bases from V and 2 bases from J, with 9 bases in between. Per germline, CDR1 SGHVS and CDR2 FQNEAQ. CDR3 sequence reads: CASSFAAFTDTQYF. In DNA, the CDR3 is TGTGCCAGCAGCTTTGCAGCTTTCACAGATACGCAGTATTTT.

V and J are TRBV2 and TRBJ1-3; 7 bases are a match to TRBD1. The CDR3 contains 14 residues. The trim removed 5 bases at V and 3 bases at J, leaving 4 bases unmatched. CDR1 and CDR2 (germline): SNHLY, FYNNEI. In DNA, the CDR3 is TGTGCCAGCAGTAAGGGGGCAGTTGGAAACACCATATATTTT. It specifies CASSKGAVGNTIYF.

The chain carries TRBV6-5 and TRBJ2-7; 13 bases are a match to TRBD2. V was pared by 6 bases and J by 8 bases, with 7 bases of the junction left unmatched. The CDR3 runs to 14 residues. Germline CDR1 is MNHEY and CDR2 is SVGAGI. The CDR3 coding sequence is TGTGCCAGCAGCTCAGGGGGACTAGCGGGACAGCAGTACTTC. As protein: CASSSGGLAGQQYF.

The rearrangement joins TRBV2 to TRBJ2-2, with D possibly TRBD1 on 5 matching bases. V was trimmed by 8 bases and J by 6 bases, leaving 16 bases between them. Germline V gene lookup returns CDR1 SNHLY and CDR2 FYNNEI. The CDR3 runs to 14 residues. The CDR3 protein is CASGETASSGELFF. For the CDR3, the DNA is TGTGCCAGCGGCGAGACAGCCTCTTCCGGGGAGCTGTTTTTT.

This clone occurred once. The chain links TRBV7-9 to TRBJ2-1, with D tentatively TRBD2 (6 bases). This CDR3 has 18 residues. Germline V gives CDR1 SEHNR, CDR2 FQNEAQ (reference sequence). The ends were cut back, 5 bases at V and 7 bases at J, with 27 bases in the middle. The CDR3 loop reads CASSASGEWGFARNEQFF. CDR3 DNA: TGTGCCAGCAGCGCCTCGGGGGAGTGGGGATTTGCTAGGAATGAGCAGTTCTTC. Using reference TRBV7-9 and TRBJ2-1 for the parts outside the CDR3, the full variable domain is DTGVSQNPRHKITKRGQNVTFRCDPISEHNRLYWYRQTLGQGPEFLTYFQNEAQLEKSRLLSDRFSAERPKGSFSTLEIQRTEQGDSAMYLCASSASGEWGFARNEQFFGPGTRLTVL.

This chain uses TRBV9 with TRBJ2-5; D possibly corresponds to TRBD1 (6 bases). The CDR3 is 15 residues long. Trimming left V 7 bases short and J 4 bases short, with 20 bases between. Germline V gene data show CDR1 as SGDLS and CDR2 as YYNGEE. CDR3: CASPRDTQKGETQYF. CDR3 nucleotide sequence: TGTGCCAGCCCTCGGGACACCCAAAAGGGAGAGACCCAGTACTTC.

This clone was detected only once. V is TRBV9 and J is TRBJ2-1, with 11 bases aligning to TRBD2. The CDR3 length is 18 residues. With 3 bases clipped from V and 8 bases from J, the junction kept 16 bases outside the gene matches. Germline V lookup: CDR1 SGDLS, CDR2 YYNGEE. The CDR3 nucleotides are TGTGCCAGCAGCGCCCCAGCGGTTACTAGCGGGAGTATATATGAGCAGTTCTTC. It translates to CASSAPAVTSGSIYEQFF. Using reference TRBV9 and TRBJ2-1 for the parts outside the CDR3, the full variable domain is DSGVTQTPKHLITATGQRVTLRCSPRSGDLSVYWYQQSLDQGLQFLIQYYNGEERAKGNILERFSAQQFPDLHSELNLSSLELGDSALYFCASSAPAVTSGSIYEQFFGPGTRLTVL.

CDR3 region: CASSPGELAGYEQYF. CDR3 DNA sequence: TGTGCCAGCAGCCCCGGGGAACTAGCGGGCTACGAGCAGTACTTC. The chain employs TRBV9 and TRBJ2-7, with TRBD2 matching over 9 bases. V lost 4 bases and J lost 3; bases outside the gene matches: 8. The V gene's germline CDR1 is SGDLS and CDR2 YYNGEE. The CDR3 loop spans 15 amino acids.